The rows below give T cell receptor beta chains drawn from one sample of a study of beta chain features in type 1 diabetes. Some clones are missing from TCRdb's copy, which holds only in-frame ones; the method was immunoSEQ multiplex PCR. The sample includes about 240,000 clones, 25% to 30% of them seen just once. Sequencing was carried out using central memory CD4+ T cells from blood. These receptors were collected from a man in his thirties or forties in good health. The CDR3 runs from the conserved cysteine through the conserved F or W. The order of the fields is J gene, D gene, clone size, V gene, CDR3 protein, CDR3 DNA. D genes are given only for firm matches. Not all rows give a size; the values are once, few, many and, for expanded clones, a class.

J: TRBJ2-3; D: .; size: .; V: TRBV9; CDR3: CASSVGPAGLRTDTQYF; DNA: TGTGCCAGCAGCGTAGGGCCGGCAGGTCTTCGAACAGATACGCAGTATTTT
J: TRBJ2-7; D: .; size: few; V: TRBV5-1; CDR3: CASSRPEGTSYEQYF; DNA: TGCGCCAGCAGCCGTCCTGAAGGAACCTCCTACGAGCAGTACTTC
J: TRBJ2-4; D: .; size: .; V: TRBV20-1; CDR3: CSAAWDIQYF; DNA: TGCAGTGCAGCGTGGGACATTCAGTACTTC
J: TRBJ2-5; D: .; size: .; V: TRBV9; CDR3: CASSVGSTAFQETQYF; DNA: TGTGCCAGCAGCGTAGGTAGTACGGCGTTCCAAGAGACCCAGTACTTC
J: TRBJ2-5; D: TRBD2; size: .; V: TRBV7-9; CDR3: CASSLGLRDQYF; DNA: TGTGCCAGCAGCTTGGGACTAAGGGACCAGTACTTC
J: TRBJ1-6; D: TRBD1; size: .; V: TRBV27; CDR3: CASSNPGTGASPLHF; DNA: TGTGCCAGCAGTAACCCCGGGACAGGGGCTTCACCCCTCCACTTT
J: TRBJ1-2; D: TRBD1; size: .; V: TRBV27; CDR3: CASSLSGTGNYGYTF; DNA: TGTGCCAGCAGTTTATCCGGGACAGGGAACTATGGCTACACCTTC
J: TRBJ1-4; D: .; size: once; V: TRBV15; CDR3: CATSPRRGIANEKLFF; DNA: TGTGCCACCAGCCCCCGGCGGGGGATTGCTAATGAAAAACTGTTTTTT
J: TRBJ1-5; D: TRBD1; size: .; V: TRBV7-9; CDR3: CASSLTGDNQPQHF; DNA: TGTGCCAGCAGCTTAACAGGGGACAATCAGCCCCAGCATTTT
J: TRBJ1-5; D: TRBD1; size: few; V: TRBV29-1; CDR3: CSVRDRVNQPQHF; DNA: TGCAGCGTTCGGGACAGGGTCAATCAGCCCCAGCATTTT
J: TRBJ2-5; D: TRBD2; size: many; V: TRBV11-2; CDR3: CASSPRTSGGETQYF; DNA: TGTGCCAGCAGCCCAAGGACTAGCGGGGGTGAGACCCAGTACTTC
J: TRBJ2-1; D: .; size: .; V: TRBV11-2; CDR3: CASSQITREQFF; DNA: TGTGCCAGCAGCCAAATAACTCGCGAGCAGTTCTTC
J: TRBJ2-2; D: TRBD1; size: .; V: TRBV18; CDR3: CASSTGTGGTGELFF; DNA: TGTGCCAGCTCAACCGGGACAGGGGGCACCGGGGAGCTGTTTTTT
J: TRBJ1-1; D: TRBD1; size: .; V: TRBV29-1; CDR3: CSVVTGGNTEAFF; DNA: TGCAGCGTTGTGACAGGGGGGAACACTGAAGCTTTCTTT
J: TRBJ2-3; D: TRBD1; size: few; V: TRBV5-4; CDR3: CASSFRQGNTDTQYF; DNA: TGTGCCAGCAGCTTTCGACAGGGAAACACAGATACGCAGTATTTT
J: TRBJ2-3; D: TRBD1; size: many; V: TRBV7-9; CDR3: CASRGTGKYF; DNA: TGTGCCAGCAGGGGGACAGGGAAGTATTTT
J: TRBJ2-1; D: .; size: .; V: TRBV19; CDR3: CASSTPLKGSRNEQFF; DNA: TGTGCCAGTAGTACCCCTCTGAAGGGTAGCAGGAATGAGCAGTTCTTC
J: TRBJ1-5; D: .; size: .; V: TRBV12-5; CDR3: CASGLDQPQHF; DNA: TGTGCTAGTGGTTTGGACCAGCCCCAGCATTTT
J: TRBJ2-4; D: .; size: .; V: TRBV7-9; CDR3: CASSSRGIQMDIQYF; DNA: TGTGCCAGCAGCTCCAGGGGAATACAGATGGACATTCAGTACTTC
J: TRBJ2-7; D: .; size: few; V: TRBV2; CDR3: CASSEQLQEQYF; DNA: TGTGCCAGCAGTGAACAGCTCCAGGAGCAGTACTTC
J: TRBJ2-3; D: TRBD2; size: .; V: TRBV6-5; CDR3: CASRLAGTDTQYF; DNA: TGTGCCAGTCGACTAGCGGGAACAGATACGCAGTATTTT
J: TRBJ2-2; D: .; size: .; V: TRBV10-2; CDR3: CASSLTGAGELFF; DNA: TGCGCCAGCAGTCTGACGGGAGCCGGGGAGCTGTTTTTT
J: TRBJ1-1; D: .; size: .; V: TRBV5-1; CDR3: CASSTDGQPNTEAFF; DNA: TGCGCCAGCAGCACGGACGGCCAGCCGAACACTGAAGCTTTCTTT
J: TRBJ2-7; D: .; size: once; V: TRBV14; CDR3: CASSRAYEQYF; DNA: TGTGCCAGCAGCCGAGCCTACGAGCAGTACTTC
J: TRBJ2-1; D: .; size: .; V: TRBV30; CDR3: CAWSTGQSNEQFF; DNA: TGTGCCTGGAGCACAGGACAGTCCAATGAGCAGTTCTTC
J: TRBJ2-3; D: .; size: few; V: TRBV5-8; CDR3: CASSLGGTDTQYF; DNA: TGTGCCAGCAGCTTGGGGGGGACAGATACGCAGTATTTT
J: TRBJ2-5; D: .; size: .; V: TRBV21-1; CDR3: CASSRARPQETQYF; DNA: TGTGCCAGCAGCAGGGCCAGGCCACAAGAGACCCAGTACTTC
J: TRBJ2-7; D: .; size: few; V: TRBV7-2; CDR3: CASSLGSYEQYF; DNA: TGTGCCAGCAGCTTAGGCTCCTACGAGCAGTACTTC
J: TRBJ2-3; D: .; size: few; V: TRBV10-1; CDR3: CASSNLRPFTDTQYF; DNA: TGCGCCAGCAGTAACCTTCGACCATTCACAGATACGCAGTATTTT
J: TRBJ2-7; D: .; size: .; V: TRBV2; CDR3: CASSEALGTMSYEQYF; DNA: TGTGCCAGCAGTGAAGCGCTCGGGACGATGTCCTACGAGCAGTACTTC
J: TRBJ2-1; D: TRBD2; size: .; V: TRBV7-2; CDR3: CASSRTSTYNEQFF; DNA: TGTGCCAGCAGCCGGACTAGTACCTACAATGAGCAGTTCTTC
J: TRBJ2-5; D: .; size: few; V: TRBV28; CDR3: CASSIKDDQYF; DNA: TGTGCCAGCAGTATAAAGGATGACCAGTACTTC
J: TRBJ2-5; D: .; size: .; V: TRBV10-3; CDR3: CAISESKGRETQYF; DNA: TGTGCCATCAGTGAGTCCAAGGGAAGGGAGACCCAGTACTTC
J: TRBJ2-3; D: TRBD2; size: .; V: TRBV7-9; CDR3: CASMWREVTDTQYF; DNA: TGTGCCAGTATGTGGCGGGAGGTCACAGATACGCAGTATTTT
J: TRBJ2-5; D: .; size: many; V: TRBV10-3; CDR3: CAISTGTEETQYF; DNA: TGTGCCATCAGCACCGGGACTGAAGAGACCCAGTACTTC
J: TRBJ1-1; D: .; size: .; V: TRBV29-1; CDR3: CSVNSAGVNTEAFF; DNA: TGCAGCGTGAATTCGGCAGGAGTGAACACTGAAGCTTTCTTT
J: TRBJ2-3; D: .; size: .; V: TRBV2; CDR3: CASSLRHEGWADTQYF; DNA: TGTGCCAGCAGTCTCCGACACGAGGGTTGGGCAGATACGCAGTATTTT
J: TRBJ2-1; D: .; size: few; V: TRBV5-8; CDR3: CASSLHGVGAGEQFF; DNA: TGTGCCAGCAGCCTCCATGGGGTGGGGGCAGGTGAGCAGTTCTTC
J: TRBJ2-1; D: .; size: .; V: TRBV30; CDR3: CAWYQDTGREFF; DNA: TGTGCCTGGTACCAAGACACAGGGAGGGAGTTCTTC
J: TRBJ1-5; D: .; size: .; V: TRBV30; CDR3: CAWSVPGAQPQHF; DNA: TGTGCCTGGAGTGTACCAGGGGCTCAGCCCCAGCATTTT
J: TRBJ2-7; D: TRBD2; size: .; V: TRBV9; CDR3: CASSVDPLADHYEQYF; DNA: TGTGCCAGCAGCGTAGACCCGCTAGCGGACCACTACGAGCAGTACTTC
J: TRBJ2-3; D: TRBD2; size: .; V: TRBV11-2; CDR3: CASSLAGGGKDTQYF; DNA: TGTGCCAGCAGCTTAGCAGGCGGGGGGAAAGATACGCAGTATTTT
J: TRBJ2-1; D: .; size: few; V: TRBV6-5; CDR3: CASSRREDYEQFF; DNA: TGTGCCAGCAGCCGCCGCGAGGACTATGAGCAGTTCTTC
J: TRBJ2-3; D: TRBD2; size: .; V: TRBV6-5; CDR3: CASSSAGLVRDTQYF; DNA: TGTGCCAGCAGTTCCGCAGGACTAGTCAGAGATACGCAGTATTTT
J: TRBJ2-5; D: .; size: .; V: TRBV20-1; CDR3: CSAREGETQYF; DNA: TGCAGTGCTAGAGAGGGAGAGACCCAGTACTTC
J: TRBJ1-5; D: .; size: few; V: TRBV6-5; CDR3: CASQRGSNQPQHF; DNA: TGTGCCAGTCAGCGGGGAAGCAATCAGCCCCAGCATTTT
J: TRBJ2-7; D: .; size: few; V: TRBV7-9; CDR3: CASSRAEAYEQYF; DNA: TGTGCCAGCAGCCGCGCAGAGGCCTACGAGCAGTACTTC
J: TRBJ1-5; D: .; size: .; V: TRBV30; CDR3: CAWSSPTRHNQPQHF; DNA: TGTGCCTGGAGTTCGCCGACTAGGCACAATCAGCCCCAGCATTTT
J: TRBJ2-7; D: .; size: .; V: TRBV9; CDR3: CASSVDSGIYEQYF; DNA: TGTGCCAGCAGCGTCGACTCTGGGATCTACGAGCAGTACTTC
J: TRBJ2-3; D: TRBD1; size: few; V: TRBV5-4; CDR3: CASSPGTGGPDTQYF; DNA: TGTGCCAGCAGCCCAGGGACAGGGGGCCCAGATACGCAGTATTTT
J: TRBJ2-5; D: TRBD2; size: .; V: TRBV7-2; CDR3: CASTLIGLAGGETQYF; DNA: TGTGCCAGCACCCTAATCGGGCTAGCGGGAGGAGAGACCCAGTACTTC
J: TRBJ1-1; D: .; size: few; V: TRBV29-1; CDR3: CSVGTAYTEAFF; DNA: TGCAGCGTTGGGACGGCCTACACTGAAGCTTTCTTT
J: TRBJ2-1; D: TRBD2; size: few; V: TRBV6-1; CDR3: CASVTGLAINEQFF; DNA: TGTGCCAGCGTCACGGGACTAGCCATCAATGAGCAGTTCTTC
J: TRBJ2-7; D: .; size: few; V: TRBV30; CDR3: CAWSVAREQYF; DNA: TGTGCCTGGAGTGTGGCGAGGGAGCAGTACTTC
J: TRBJ2-6; D: .; size: .; V: TRBV5-6; CDR3: CASSSKSGANVLTF; DNA: TGTGCCAGCAGCTCAAAATCTGGGGCCAACGTCCTGACTTTC
J: TRBJ2-1; D: TRBD2; size: .; V: TRBV7-2; CDR3: CASSPGTSVNEQFF; DNA: TGTGCCAGCAGCCCTGGGACTAGCGTCAATGAGCAGTTCTTC
J: TRBJ1-2; D: .; size: .; V: TRBV5-1; CDR3: CASSRDGDYGYTF; DNA: TGCGCCAGCAGCCGGGACGGCGACTATGGCTACACCTTC
J: TRBJ2-7; D: TRBD1; size: .; V: TRBV9; CDR3: CASSVGQGVSYEQYF; DNA: TGTGCCAGCAGCGTAGGACAGGGTGTCTCCTACGAGCAGTACTTC
J: TRBJ2-1; D: TRBD2; size: .; V: TRBV7-2; CDR3: CASSPRASSGAYNEQFF; DNA: TGTGCCAGCAGCCCGAGGGCCTCAAGCGGGGCTTACAATGAGCAGTTCTTC